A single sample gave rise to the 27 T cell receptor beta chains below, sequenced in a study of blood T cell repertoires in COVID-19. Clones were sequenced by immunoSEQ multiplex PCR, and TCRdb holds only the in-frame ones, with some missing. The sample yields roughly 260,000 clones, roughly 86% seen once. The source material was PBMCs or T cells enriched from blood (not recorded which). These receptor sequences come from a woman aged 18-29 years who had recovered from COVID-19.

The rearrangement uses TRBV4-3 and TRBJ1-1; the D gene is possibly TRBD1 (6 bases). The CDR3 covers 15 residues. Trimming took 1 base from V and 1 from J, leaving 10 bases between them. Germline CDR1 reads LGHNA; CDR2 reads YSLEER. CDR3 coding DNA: TGCGCCAGCAGCCAAGCCAACAGGGCGAACACTGAAGCTTTCTTT. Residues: CASSQANRANTEAFF.

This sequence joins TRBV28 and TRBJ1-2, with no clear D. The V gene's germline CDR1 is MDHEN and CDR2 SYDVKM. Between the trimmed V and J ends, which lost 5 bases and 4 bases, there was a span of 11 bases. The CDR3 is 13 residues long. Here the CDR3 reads CASSPFAGYGYTF. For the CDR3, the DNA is TGTGCCAGCAGTCCCTTCGCCGGCTATGGCTACACCTTC.

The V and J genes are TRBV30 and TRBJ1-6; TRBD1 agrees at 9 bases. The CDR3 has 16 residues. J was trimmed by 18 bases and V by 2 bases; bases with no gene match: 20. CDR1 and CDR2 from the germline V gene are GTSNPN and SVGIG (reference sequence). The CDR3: CAWSIRHGTGPAVTHF. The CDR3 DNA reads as TGTGCCTGGAGTATTAGGCATGGGACAGGGCCCGCAGTGACCCACTTT. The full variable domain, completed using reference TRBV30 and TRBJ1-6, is SQTIHQWPATLVQPVGSPLSLECTVEGTSNPNLYWYRQAAGRGLQLLFYSVGIGQISSEVPQNLSASRPQDRQFILSSKKLLLSDSGFYLCAWSIRHGTGPAVTHFGNGTRLTVT.

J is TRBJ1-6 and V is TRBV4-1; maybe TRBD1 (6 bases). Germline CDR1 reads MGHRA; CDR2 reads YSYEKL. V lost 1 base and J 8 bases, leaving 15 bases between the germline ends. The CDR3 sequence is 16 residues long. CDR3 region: CASSQAPGVVDSPLHF. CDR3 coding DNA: TGCGCCAGCAGCCAAGCCCCAGGGGTAGTCGATTCACCCCTCCACTTT.

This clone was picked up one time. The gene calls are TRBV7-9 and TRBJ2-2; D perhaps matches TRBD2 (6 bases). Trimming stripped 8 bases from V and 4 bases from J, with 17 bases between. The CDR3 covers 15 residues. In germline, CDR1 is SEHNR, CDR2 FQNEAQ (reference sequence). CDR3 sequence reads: CASDLLGGGTGELFF. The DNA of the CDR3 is TGTGCCAGCGACCTTTTGGGGGGTGGCACCGGGGAGCTGTTTTTT.

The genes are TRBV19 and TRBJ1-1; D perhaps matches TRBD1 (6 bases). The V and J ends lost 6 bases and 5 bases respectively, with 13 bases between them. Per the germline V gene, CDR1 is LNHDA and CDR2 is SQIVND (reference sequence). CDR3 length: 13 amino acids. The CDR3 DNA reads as TGTGCCAGTAGACAGGGCACGGGAACTGAAGCTTTCTTT. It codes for CASRQGTGTEAFF. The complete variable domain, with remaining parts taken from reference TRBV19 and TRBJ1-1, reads DGGITQSPKYLFRKEGQNVTLSCEQNLNHDAMYWYRQDPGQGLRLIYYSQIVNDFQKGDIAEGYSVSREKKESFPLTVTSAQKNPTAFYLCASRQGTGTEAFFGQGTRLTVV.

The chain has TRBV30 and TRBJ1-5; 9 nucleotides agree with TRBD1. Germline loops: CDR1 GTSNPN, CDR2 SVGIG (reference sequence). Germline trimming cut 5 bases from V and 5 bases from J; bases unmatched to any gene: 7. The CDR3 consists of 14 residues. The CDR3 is CAWGAGQGYQPQHF. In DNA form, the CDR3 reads TGTGCCTGGGGAGCGGGACAGGGCTATCAGCCCCAGCATTTT.

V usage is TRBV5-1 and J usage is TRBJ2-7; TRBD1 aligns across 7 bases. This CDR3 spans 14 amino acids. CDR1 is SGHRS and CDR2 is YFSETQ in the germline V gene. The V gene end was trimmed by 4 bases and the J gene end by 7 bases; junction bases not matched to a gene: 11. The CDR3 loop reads CASSSDRVPGEQYF. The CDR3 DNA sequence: TGCGCCAGCAGCAGTGACAGGGTCCCGGGGGAGCAGTACTTC.

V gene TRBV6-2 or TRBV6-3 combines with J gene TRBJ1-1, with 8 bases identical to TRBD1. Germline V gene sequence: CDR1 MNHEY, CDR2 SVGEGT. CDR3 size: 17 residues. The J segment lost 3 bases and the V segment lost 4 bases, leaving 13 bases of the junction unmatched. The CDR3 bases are TGTGCCAGCAGTTCCCCACACCAGACAGGGGTGGACACTGAAGCTTTCTTT. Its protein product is CASSSPHQTGVDTEAFF.

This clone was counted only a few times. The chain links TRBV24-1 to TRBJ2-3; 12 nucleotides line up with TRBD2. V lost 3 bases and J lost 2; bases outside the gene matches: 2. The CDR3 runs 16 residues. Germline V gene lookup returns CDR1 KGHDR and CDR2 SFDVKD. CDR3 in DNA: TGTGCCACCAGTGATCGACTAGCGGGGGACACAGATACGCAGTATTTT. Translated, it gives CATSDRLAGDTDTQYF.

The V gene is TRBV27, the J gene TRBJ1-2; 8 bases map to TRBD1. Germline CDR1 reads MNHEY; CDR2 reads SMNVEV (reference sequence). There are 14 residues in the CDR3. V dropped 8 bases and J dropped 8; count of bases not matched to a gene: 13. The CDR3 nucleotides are TGTGCCAGCGGCGGACTGGACAGGGCAGGAGGCTACACCTTC. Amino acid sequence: CASGGLDRAGGYTF.

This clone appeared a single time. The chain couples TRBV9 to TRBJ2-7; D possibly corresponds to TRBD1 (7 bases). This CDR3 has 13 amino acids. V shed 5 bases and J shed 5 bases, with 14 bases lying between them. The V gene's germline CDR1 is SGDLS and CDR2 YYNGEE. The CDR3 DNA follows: TGTGCCAGCAGGCCCCCAGGGGGGAACGAGCAGTACTTC. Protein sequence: CASRPPGGNEQYF.

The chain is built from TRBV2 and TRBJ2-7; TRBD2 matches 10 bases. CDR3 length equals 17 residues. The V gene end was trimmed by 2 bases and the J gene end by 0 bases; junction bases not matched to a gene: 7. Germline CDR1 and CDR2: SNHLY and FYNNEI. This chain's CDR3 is CASSERLAGFSSYEQYF. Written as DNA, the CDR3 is TGTGCCAGCAGTGAAAGACTAGCGGGTTTCAGCTCCTACGAGCAGTACTTC.

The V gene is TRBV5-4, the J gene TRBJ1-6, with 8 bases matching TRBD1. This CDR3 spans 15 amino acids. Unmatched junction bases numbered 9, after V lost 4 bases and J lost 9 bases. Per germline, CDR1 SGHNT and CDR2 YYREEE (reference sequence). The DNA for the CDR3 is TGTGCCAGCAGCCATCGACAGGGGACCGTTTCACCCCTCCACTTT. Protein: CASSHRQGTVSPLHF.

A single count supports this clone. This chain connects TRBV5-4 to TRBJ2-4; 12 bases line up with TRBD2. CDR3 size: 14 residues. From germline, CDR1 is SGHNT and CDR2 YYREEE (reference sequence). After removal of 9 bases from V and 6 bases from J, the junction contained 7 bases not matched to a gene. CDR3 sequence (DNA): TGTGCCACCGAGGGGGGACTAGCGGGAAACATTCAGTACTTC. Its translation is CATEGGLAGNIQYF.

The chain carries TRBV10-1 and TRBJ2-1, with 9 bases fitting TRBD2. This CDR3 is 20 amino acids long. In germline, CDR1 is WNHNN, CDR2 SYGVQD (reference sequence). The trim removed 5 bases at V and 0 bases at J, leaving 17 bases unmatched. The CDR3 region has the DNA TGCGCCAGCAGTCAAAACACTCTAGCGGGAACTGTCCGCTCCTACAATGAGCAGTTCTTC. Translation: CASSQNTLAGTVRSYNEQFF.

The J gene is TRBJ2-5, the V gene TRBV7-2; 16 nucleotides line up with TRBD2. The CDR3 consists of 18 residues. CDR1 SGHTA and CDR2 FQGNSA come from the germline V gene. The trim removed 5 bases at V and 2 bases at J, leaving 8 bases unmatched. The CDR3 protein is CASSQGTSGRAQQETQYF. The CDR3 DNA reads TGTGCCAGCAGCCAAGGGACTAGCGGGAGGGCCCAACAAGAGACCCAGTACTTC.

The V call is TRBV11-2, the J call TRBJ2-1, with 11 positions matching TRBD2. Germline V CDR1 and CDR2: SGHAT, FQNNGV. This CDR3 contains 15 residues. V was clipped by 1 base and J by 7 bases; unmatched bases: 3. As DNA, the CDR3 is TGTGCCAGCAGCTTAGTAGCGGGGGGGCGGAATGAGCAGTTCTTC. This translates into CASSLVAGGRNEQFF.

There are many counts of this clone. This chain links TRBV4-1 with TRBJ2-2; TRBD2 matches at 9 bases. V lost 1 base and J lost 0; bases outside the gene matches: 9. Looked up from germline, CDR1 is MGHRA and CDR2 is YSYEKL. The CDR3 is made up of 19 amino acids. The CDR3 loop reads CASSQVGLAGPTNTGELFF. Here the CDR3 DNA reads TGCGCCAGCAGCCAAGTAGGGCTAGCGGGGCCCACGAACACCGGGGAGCTGTTTTTT.

The CDR3 reads CSVEGGKMNTEAFF. For the CDR3, the DNA is TGCAGCGTTGAAGGCGGGAAAATGAACACTGAAGCTTTCTTT. The V gene is TRBV29-1, the J gene TRBJ1-1; D unresolved. The ends were cut back, 1 base at V and 0 bases at J, with 9 bases in the middle. The CDR3 totals 14 residues. Germline CDR1 SQVTM, CDR2 ANQGSEA.

The DNA for the CDR3 is TGTGCCAGCAGTTTGGGGCAGTCCTCTGGAAACACCATATATTTT. It specifies CASSLGQSSGNTIYF. V and J are TRBV7-6 and TRBJ1-3; tentative D call: TRBD1 (5 bases). Trimming removed 6 bases from V and 0 bases from J, with 12 bases in between. Germline assignment: CDR1 SGHVS and CDR2 FNYEAQ. The CDR3 has 15 amino acids.

CDR3 in amino acids: CASSQDTSGYNEQFF. CDR3 DNA sequence: TGTGCCAGCAGCCAAGATACTAGCGGGTACAATGAGCAGTTCTTC. The J gene is TRBJ2-1, the V gene TRBV3-1 (or the pseudogene TRBV3-2); 9 nucleotides line up with TRBD2. Germline V gene data show CDR1 as LGHDT and CDR2 as YNNKEL (reference sequence). V lost 0 bases, J lost 4 bases, and 1 base stayed unmatched. This CDR3 contains 15 residues.

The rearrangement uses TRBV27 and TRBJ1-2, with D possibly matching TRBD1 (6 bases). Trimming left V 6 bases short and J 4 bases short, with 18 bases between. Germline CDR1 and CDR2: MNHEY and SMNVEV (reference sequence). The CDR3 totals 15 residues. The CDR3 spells CASSDPTRGIYGYTF. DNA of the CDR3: TGTGCCAGCAGCGACCCGACGAGGGGGATCTATGGCTACACCTTC.

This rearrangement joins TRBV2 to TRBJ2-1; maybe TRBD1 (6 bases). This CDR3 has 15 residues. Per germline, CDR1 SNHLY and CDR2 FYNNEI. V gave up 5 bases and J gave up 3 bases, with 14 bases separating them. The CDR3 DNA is TGTGCCAGCAGTCCCAATGGACAGTTCTACAATGAGCAGTTCTTC. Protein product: CASSPNGQFYNEQFF. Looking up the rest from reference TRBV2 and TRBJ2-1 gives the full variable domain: EPEVTQTPSHQVTQMGQEVILRCVPISNHLYFYWYRQILGQKVEFLVSFYNNEISEKSEIFDDQFSVERPDGSNFTLKIRSTKLEDSAMYFCASSPNGQFYNEQFFGPGTRLTVL.

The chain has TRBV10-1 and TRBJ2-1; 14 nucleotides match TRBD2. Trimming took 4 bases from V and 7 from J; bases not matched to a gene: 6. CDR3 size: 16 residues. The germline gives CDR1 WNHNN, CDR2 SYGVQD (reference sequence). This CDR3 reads CASSGGGLAGVNEQFF. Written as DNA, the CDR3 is TGCGCCAGCAGTGGGGGGGGACTAGCGGGAGTTAATGAGCAGTTCTTC.

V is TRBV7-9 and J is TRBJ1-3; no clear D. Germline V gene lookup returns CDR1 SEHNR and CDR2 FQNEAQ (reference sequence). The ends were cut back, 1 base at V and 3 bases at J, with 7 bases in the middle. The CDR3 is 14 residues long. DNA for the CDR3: TGTGCCAGCAGCTTAGGTCCTTTTGGAAACACCATATATTTT. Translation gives CASSLGPFGNTIYF.

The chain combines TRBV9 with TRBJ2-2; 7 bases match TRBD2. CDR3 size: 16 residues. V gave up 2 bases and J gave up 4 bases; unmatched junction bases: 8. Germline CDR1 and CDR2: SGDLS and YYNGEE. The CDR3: CASSVPVGGSTGELFF. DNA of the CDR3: TGTGCCAGCAGCGTCCCCGTGGGGGGGTCCACCGGGGAGCTGTTTTTT.